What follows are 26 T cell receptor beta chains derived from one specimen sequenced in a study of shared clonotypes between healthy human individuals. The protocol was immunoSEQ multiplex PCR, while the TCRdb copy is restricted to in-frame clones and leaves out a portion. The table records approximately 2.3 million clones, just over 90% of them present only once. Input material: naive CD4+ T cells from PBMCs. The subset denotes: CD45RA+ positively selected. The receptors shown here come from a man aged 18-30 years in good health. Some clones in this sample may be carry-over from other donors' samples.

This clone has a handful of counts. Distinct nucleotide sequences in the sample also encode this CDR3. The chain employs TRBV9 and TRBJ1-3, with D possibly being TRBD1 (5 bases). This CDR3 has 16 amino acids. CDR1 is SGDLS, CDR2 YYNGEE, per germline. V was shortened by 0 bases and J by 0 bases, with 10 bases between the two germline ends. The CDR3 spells CASSVAGVVSGNTIYF. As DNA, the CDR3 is TGTGCCAGCAGCGTAGCGGGGGTAGTCTCTGGAAACACCATATATTTT.

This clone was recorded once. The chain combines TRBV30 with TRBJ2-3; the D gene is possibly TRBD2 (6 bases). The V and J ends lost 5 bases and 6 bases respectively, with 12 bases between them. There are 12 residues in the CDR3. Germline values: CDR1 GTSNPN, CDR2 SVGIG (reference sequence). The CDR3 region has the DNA TGTGCCTGGGGCGCGGGGTACGATACGCAGTATTTT. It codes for CAWGAGYDTQYF.

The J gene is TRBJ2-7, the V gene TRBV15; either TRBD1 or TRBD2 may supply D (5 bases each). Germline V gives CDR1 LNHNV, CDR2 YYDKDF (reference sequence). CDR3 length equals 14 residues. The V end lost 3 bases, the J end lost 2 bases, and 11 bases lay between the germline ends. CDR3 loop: CATSSRGSTYEQYF. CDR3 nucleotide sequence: TGTGCCACCAGCAGCCGGGGCAGCACCTACGAGCAGTACTTC.

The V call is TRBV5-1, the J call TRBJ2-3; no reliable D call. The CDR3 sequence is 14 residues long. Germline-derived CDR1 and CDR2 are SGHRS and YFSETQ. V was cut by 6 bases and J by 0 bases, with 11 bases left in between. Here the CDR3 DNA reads TGCGCCAGCAAGCCGGTTCCTAGCACAGATACGCAGTATTTT. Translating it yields CASKPVPSTDTQYF.

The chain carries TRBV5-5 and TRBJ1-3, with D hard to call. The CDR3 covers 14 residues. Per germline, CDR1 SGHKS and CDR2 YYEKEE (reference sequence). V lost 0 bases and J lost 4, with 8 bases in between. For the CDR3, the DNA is TGTGCCAGCAGCTTGGAAGGGTCCGGAAACACCATATATTTT. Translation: CASSLEGSGNTIYF.

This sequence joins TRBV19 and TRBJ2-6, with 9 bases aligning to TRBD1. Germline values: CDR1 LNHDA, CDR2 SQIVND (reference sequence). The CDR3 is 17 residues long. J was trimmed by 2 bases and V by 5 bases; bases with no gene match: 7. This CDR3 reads CASSSGQGDAGANVLTF. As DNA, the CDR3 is TGTGCCAGTAGTTCGGGACAGGGCGACGCTGGGGCCAACGTCCTGACTTTC.

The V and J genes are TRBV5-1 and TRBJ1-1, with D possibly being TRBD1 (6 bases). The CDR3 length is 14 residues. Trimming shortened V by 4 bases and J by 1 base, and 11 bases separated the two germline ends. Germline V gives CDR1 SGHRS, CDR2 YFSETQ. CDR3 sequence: CASSRQGRNTEAFF. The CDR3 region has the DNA TGCGCCAGCAGCCGTCAGGGGAGGAACACTGAAGCTTTCTTT.

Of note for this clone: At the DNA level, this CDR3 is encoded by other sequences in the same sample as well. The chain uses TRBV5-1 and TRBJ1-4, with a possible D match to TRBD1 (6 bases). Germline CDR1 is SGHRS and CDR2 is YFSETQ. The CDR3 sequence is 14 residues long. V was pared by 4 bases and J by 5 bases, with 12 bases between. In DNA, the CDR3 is TGCGCCAGCAGCCCCGGACAGATAAATGAAAAACTGTTTTTT. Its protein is CASSPGQINEKLFF.

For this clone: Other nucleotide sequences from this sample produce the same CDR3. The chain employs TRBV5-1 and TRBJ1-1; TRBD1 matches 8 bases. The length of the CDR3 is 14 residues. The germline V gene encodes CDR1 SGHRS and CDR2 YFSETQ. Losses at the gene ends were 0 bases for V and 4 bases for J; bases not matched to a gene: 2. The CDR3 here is CASSLGQGATEAFF. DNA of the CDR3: TGCGCCAGCAGCTTGGGGCAGGGGGCCACTGAAGCTTTCTTT. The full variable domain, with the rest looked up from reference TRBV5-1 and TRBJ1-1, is KAGVTQTPRYLIKTRGQQVTLSCSPISGHRSVSWYQQTPGQGLQFLFEYFSETQRNKGNFPGRFSGRQFSNSRSEMNVSTLELGDSALYLCASSLGQGATEAFFGQGTRLTVV.

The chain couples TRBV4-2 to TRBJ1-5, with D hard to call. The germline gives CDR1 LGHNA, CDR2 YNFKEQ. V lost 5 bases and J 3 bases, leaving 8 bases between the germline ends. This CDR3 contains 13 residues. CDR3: CASSGPYNQPQHF. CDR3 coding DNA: TGTGCCAGCAGCGGGCCGTACAATCAGCCCCAGCATTTT.

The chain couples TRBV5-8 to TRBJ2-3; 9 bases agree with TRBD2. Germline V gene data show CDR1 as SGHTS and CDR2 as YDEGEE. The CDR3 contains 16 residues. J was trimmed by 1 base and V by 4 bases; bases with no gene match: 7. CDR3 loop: CASSLTRTSGTDTQYF. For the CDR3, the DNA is TGTGCCAGCAGCCTTACACGGACTAGCGGCACAGATACGCAGTATTTT.

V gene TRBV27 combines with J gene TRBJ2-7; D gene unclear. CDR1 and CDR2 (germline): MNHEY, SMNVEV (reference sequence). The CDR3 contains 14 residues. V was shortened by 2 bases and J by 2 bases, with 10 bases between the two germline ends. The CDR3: CASSLNNSPYEQYF. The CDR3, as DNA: TGTGCCAGCAGTTTAAATAACAGCCCCTACGAGCAGTACTTC.

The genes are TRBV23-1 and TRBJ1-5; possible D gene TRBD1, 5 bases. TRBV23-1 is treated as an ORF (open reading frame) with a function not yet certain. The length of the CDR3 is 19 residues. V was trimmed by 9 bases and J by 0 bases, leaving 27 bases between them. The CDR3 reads CASNWPGPPPPYSNQPQHF. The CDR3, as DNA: TGCGCCAGTAACTGGCCAGGGCCCCCCCCTCCATATAGCAATCAGCCCCAGCATTTT.

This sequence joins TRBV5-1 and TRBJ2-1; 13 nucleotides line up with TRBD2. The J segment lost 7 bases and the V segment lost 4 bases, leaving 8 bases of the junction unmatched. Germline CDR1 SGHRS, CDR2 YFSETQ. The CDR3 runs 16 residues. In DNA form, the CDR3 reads TGCGCCAGCAGCCCGAGGACTAGCGGGAGCCAAAATGAGCAGTTCTTC. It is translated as CASSPRTSGSQNEQFF.

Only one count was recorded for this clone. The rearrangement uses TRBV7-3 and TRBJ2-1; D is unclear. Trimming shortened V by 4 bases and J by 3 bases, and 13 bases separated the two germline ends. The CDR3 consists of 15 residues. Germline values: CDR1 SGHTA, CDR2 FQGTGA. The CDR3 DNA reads TGTGCCAGCAGCTCCAGAAGCGACCTCTACAATGAGCAGTTCTTC. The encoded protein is CASSSRSDLYNEQFF. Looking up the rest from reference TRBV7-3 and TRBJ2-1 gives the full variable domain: GAGVSQTPSNKVTEKGKYVELRCDPISGHTALYWYRQSLGQGPEFLIYFQGTGAADDSGLPNDRFFAVRPEGSVSTLKIQRTERGDSAVYLCASSSRSDLYNEQFFGPGTRLTVL.

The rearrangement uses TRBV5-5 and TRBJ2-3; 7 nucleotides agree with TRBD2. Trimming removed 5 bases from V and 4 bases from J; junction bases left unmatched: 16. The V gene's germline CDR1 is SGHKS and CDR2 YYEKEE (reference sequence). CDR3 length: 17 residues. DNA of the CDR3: TGTGCCAGCAGTCCCCGGGTGGCGGGAGCGGGCCCAGATACGCAGTATTTT. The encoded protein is CASSPRVAGAGPDTQYF.

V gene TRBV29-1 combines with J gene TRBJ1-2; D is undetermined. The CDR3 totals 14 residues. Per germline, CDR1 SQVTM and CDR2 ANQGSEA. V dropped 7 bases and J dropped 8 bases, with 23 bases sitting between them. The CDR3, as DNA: TGCAGCGCCACCCCAGCGACAAAGGAACACGGCTACACCTTC. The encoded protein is CSATPATKEHGYTF.

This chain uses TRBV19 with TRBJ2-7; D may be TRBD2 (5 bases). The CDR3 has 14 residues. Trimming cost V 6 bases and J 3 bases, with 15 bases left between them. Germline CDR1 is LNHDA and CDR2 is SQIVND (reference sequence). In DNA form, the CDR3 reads TGTGCCAGTAGCAGTGGTTCGGGATACTACGAGCAGTACTTC. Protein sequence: CASSSGSGYYEQYF.

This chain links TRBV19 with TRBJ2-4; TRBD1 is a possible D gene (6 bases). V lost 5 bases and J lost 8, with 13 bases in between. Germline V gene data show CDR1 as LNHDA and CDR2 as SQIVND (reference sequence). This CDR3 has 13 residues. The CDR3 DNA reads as TGTGCCAGTAGTCCAGGGGCCAGCTACATTCAGTACTTC. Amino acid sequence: CASSPGASYIQYF.

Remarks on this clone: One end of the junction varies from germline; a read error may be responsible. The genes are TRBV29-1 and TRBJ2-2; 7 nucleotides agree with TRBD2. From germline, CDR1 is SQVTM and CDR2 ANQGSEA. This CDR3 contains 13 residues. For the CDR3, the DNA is TGCAGCATTGACCTAGCGGCCACCGGGGAGCTGTTTTTT. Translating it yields CSIDLAATGELFF.

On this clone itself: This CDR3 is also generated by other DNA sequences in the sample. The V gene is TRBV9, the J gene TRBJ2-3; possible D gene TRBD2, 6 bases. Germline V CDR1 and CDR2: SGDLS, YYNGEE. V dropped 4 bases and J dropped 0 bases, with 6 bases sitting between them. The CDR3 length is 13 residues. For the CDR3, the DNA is TGTGCCAGCAGCAGCGGGAGCACAGATACGCAGTATTTT. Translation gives CASSSGSTDTQYF.

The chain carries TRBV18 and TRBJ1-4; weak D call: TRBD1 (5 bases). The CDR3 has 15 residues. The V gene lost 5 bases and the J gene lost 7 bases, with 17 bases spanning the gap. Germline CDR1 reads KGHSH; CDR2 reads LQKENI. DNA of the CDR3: TGTGCCAGCTCAAGAGGAGAAGCCGGGACTGAAAAACTGTTTTTT. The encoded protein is CASSRGEAGTEKLFF.

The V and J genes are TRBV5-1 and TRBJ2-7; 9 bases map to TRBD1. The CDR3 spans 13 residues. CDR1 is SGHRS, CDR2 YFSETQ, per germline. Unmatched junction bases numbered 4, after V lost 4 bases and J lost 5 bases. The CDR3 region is CASSRTGDHEQYF. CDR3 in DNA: TGCGCCAGCAGCCGGACAGGGGACCACGAGCAGTACTTC.

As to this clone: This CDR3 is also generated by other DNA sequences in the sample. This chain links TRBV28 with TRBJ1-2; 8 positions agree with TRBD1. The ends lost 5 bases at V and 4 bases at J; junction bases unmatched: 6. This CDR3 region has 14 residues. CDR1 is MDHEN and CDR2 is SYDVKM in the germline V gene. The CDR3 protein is CASSSRQGSYGYTF. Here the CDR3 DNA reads TGTGCCAGCAGTAGCCGACAGGGGAGCTATGGCTACACCTTC.

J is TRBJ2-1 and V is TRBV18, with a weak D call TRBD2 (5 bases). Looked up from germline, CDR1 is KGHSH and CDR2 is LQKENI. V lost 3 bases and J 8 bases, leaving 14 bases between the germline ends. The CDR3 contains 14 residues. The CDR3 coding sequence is TGTGCCAGCTCACCTGGTCAACCGAGGGATGAGCAGTTCTTC. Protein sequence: CASSPGQPRDEQFF.

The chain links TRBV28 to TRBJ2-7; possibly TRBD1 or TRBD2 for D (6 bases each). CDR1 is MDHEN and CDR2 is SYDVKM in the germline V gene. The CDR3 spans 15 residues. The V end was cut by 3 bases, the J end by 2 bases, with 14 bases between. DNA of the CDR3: TGTGCCAGCAGTTTGGGGGGCTATACTACCTACGAGCAGTACTTC. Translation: CASSLGGYTTYEQYF.